Presented here are 18 T cell receptor beta chains from one specimen sequenced in a study of blood T cell repertoires in COVID-19. Some clones are missing from TCRdb's copy, which holds only in-frame ones; the method was immunoSEQ multiplex PCR. Of approximately 240,000 clones in the sample, less than 90% were seen once. The sequenced material came from PBMCs or T cells enriched from blood (not recorded which). The receptors derive from a woman between 50 and 59 years old in a cohort exposed to, infected with or recovered from COVID-19 (not recorded which).

V and J are TRBV7-2 and TRBJ1-1; tentative D call: TRBD1 (5 bases). Trimming took 5 bases from V and 0 from J, leaving 16 bases between them. CDR1 and CDR2 (germline): SGHTA, FQGNSA. The CDR3 has 16 amino acids. CDR3 DNA sequence: TGTGCCAGCAGCCCCGGGGGATTCTCCATGAACACTGAAGCTTTCTTT. Amino acids: CASSPGGFSMNTEAFF.

The V call is TRBV9, the J call TRBJ2-3; 13 bases match TRBD2. J was trimmed by 0 bases and V by 0 bases; bases with no gene match: 7. Germline CDR1 is SGDLS and CDR2 is YYNGEE. The CDR3 has 19 amino acids. As DNA, the CDR3 is TGTGCCAGCAGCGTAGGGAGACTAGCGGGGGGCTACAGCACAGATACGCAGTATTTT. The encoded protein is CASSVGRLAGGYSTDTQYF.

Remarks on this clone: The junction departs from germline at one end; a sequencing error may be responsible. The CDR3 region has the DNA TGTGCCAGCTCATCACCGGGACACGGCGTGTATGGAAACACCATATATTTT. Protein sequence: CASSSPGHGVYGNTIYF. V and J are TRBV18 and TRBJ1-3, with D perhaps TRBD1 (6 bases). Germline V gene data show CDR1 as KGHSH and CDR2 as LQKENI. The CDR3 contains 17 residues.

The J gene is TRBJ1-5, the V gene TRBV20-1; 7 bases agree with TRBD1. V lost 3 bases and J lost 4; bases outside the gene matches: 6. The CDR3 has 14 residues. Germline values: CDR1 DFQATT, CDR2 SNEGSKA (reference sequence). CDR3 residues: CSASPGTVNQPQHF. The CDR3 DNA sequence: TGCAGTGCTAGTCCGGGGACAGTAAATCAGCCCCAGCATTTT.

This clone was observed a handful of times. The chain uses TRBV11-3 and TRBJ1-4; possibly TRBD1 for D (6 bases). V lost 5 bases and J 9 bases, leaving 25 bases between the germline ends. Germline values: CDR1 SGHNT, CDR2 YENEEA. This CDR3 has 17 residues. In DNA, the CDR3 is TGTGCCAGCAGCGACCCCGGGGGGGCGGACTTTCACCAAAAACTGTTTTTT. Residues: CASSDPGGADFHQKLFF.

This clone has a count of ten or more. The rearrangement links TRBV27 to TRBJ2-1; tentative D call: TRBD2 (5 bases). Trimming removed 6 bases at V and 0 bases at J, with 12 bases between. CDR3 size: 15 residues. Looked up from germline, CDR1 is MNHEY and CDR2 is SMNVEV (reference sequence). Written as DNA, the CDR3 is TGTGCCAGCAGCCCATATGGGAGCTCCTACAATGAGCAGTTCTTC. It is translated as CASSPYGSSYNEQFF.

The genes are TRBV27 and TRBJ1-5; D is ambiguous. V gave up 2 bases and J gave up 10 bases, with 15 bases separating them. Per germline, CDR1 MNHEY and CDR2 SMNVEV (reference sequence). CDR3 length: 14 residues. This chain's CDR3 is CASSLLAYESPQHF. CDR3 sequence (DNA): TGTGCCAGCAGTTTACTCGCTTACGAAAGCCCCCAGCATTTT.

The rearrangement links TRBV5-1 to TRBJ2-7, with 8 bases fitting TRBD2. V dropped 2 bases and J dropped 4; count of bases not matched to a gene: 8. The CDR3 runs to 15 residues. The germline gives CDR1 SGHRS, CDR2 YFSETQ. CDR3 sequence reads: CASSFLGGGQYEQYF. As DNA, the CDR3 is TGCGCCAGCAGCTTCCTGGGCGGGGGGCAGTACGAGCAGTACTTC.

J is TRBJ2-7 and V is TRBV5-8, with D perhaps matching TRBD1 (6 bases). V was pared by 4 bases and J by 3 bases, with 11 bases between. Germline V gene data show CDR1 as SGHTS and CDR2 as YDEGEE. CDR3 length: 13 amino acids. The CDR3: CASSKTGGYEQYF. DNA for the CDR3: TGTGCCAGCAGCAAGACAGGAGGCTACGAGCAGTACTTC. Together with reference TRBV5-8 and TRBJ2-7, the CDR3 gives the full variable domain: EAGVTQSPTHLIKTRGQQATLRCSPISGHTSVYWYQQALGLGLQFLLWYDEGEERNRGNFPPRFSGRQFPNYSSELNVNALELEDSALYLCASSKTGGYEQYFGPGTRLTVT.

The chain joins TRBV19 to TRBJ1-4, with D possibly TRBD1 on 5 matching bases. V was pared by 6 bases and J by 4 bases, with 9 bases between. CDR3 size: 13 residues. The germline gives CDR1 LNHDA, CDR2 SQIVND (reference sequence). The CDR3 loop reads CASRTELNEKLFF. CDR3 in DNA: TGTGCCAGTAGGACAGAACTTAATGAAAAACTGTTTTTT. Drawing the rest from reference TRBV19 and TRBJ1-4, the complete variable domain is DGGITQSPKYLFRKEGQNVTLSCEQNLNHDAMYWYRQDPGQGLRLIYYSQIVNDFQKGDIAEGYSVSREKKESFPLTVTSAQKNPTAFYLCASRTELNEKLFFGSGTQLSVL.

This clone was seen only once. This chain connects TRBV20-1 to TRBJ1-1; no clear D gene. V was trimmed by 1 base and J by 8 bases, leaving 8 bases between them. The germline CDR1 and CDR2 sequences are DFQATT and SNEGSKA (reference sequence). The CDR3 is 11 amino acids. The CDR3 protein is CSARAHMEAFF. In DNA form, the CDR3 reads TGCAGTGCTAGAGCACACATGGAAGCTTTCTTT.

CDR3 loop: CASSISGKGNQPQHF. The CDR3 region has the DNA TGTGCCAGTAGTATATCGGGGAAGGGCAATCAGCCCCAGCATTTT. This rearrangement joins TRBV19 to TRBJ1-5; no reliable D call. CDR1 and CDR2 (germline): LNHDA, SQIVND (reference sequence). With 2 bases removed from V and 2 bases from J, the gap between germline ends came to 10 bases. The CDR3 loop spans 15 amino acids.

The V call is TRBV19, the J call TRBJ1-1; 7 nucleotides match TRBD1. The CDR3 is 14 residues long. Trimming cost V 2 bases and J 11 bases; bases outside gene matches: 11. The germline V gene has CDR1 LNHDA and CDR2 SQIVND (reference sequence). CDR3 protein: CASSIITRQGHAFF. In nucleotides, the CDR3 is TGTGCCAGTAGTATAATCACACGACAGGGCCACGCTTTCTTT. The variable domain in full, with the rest retrieved from reference TRBV19 and TRBJ1-1, is DGGITQSPKYLFRKEGQNVTLSCEQNLNHDAMYWYRQDPGQGLRLIYYSQIVNDFQKGDIAEGYSVSREKKESFPLTVTSAQKNPTAFYLCASSIITRQGHAFFGQGTRLTVV.

This chain links TRBV7-2 with TRBJ2-2; maybe TRBD1 (6 bases). The CDR3 has 19 amino acids. Germline V lookup: CDR1 SGHTA, CDR2 FQGNSA. With 2 bases removed from V and 0 bases from J, the gap between germline ends came to 19 bases. The CDR3 DNA sequence: TGTGCCAGCAGCTTACTACAAACAGGGACGAACACGAACACCGGGGAGCTGTTTTTT. Protein product: CASSLLQTGTNTNTGELFF.

The chain is built from TRBV5-1 and TRBJ1-3; TRBD1 might be the D (6 bases). Germline V CDR1 and CDR2: SGHRS, YFSETQ. Trimming took 4 bases from V and 3 from J, leaving 23 bases between them. The length of the CDR3 is 18 residues. CDR3 DNA: TGCGCCAGCAGCCCCATAGGGTTCGGGGGGGCAAGTGGAAACACCATATATTTT. It is translated as CASSPIGFGGASGNTIYF.

Regarding this clone: Other DNA sequences in this sample translate to the same CDR3. The chain links TRBV24-1 to TRBJ1-2; D might be TRBD1 (6 bases). Trimming stripped 1 base from V and 8 bases from J, with 7 bases between. The CDR3 sequence is 12 residues long. CDR1 is KGHDR and CDR2 is SFDVKD in the germline V gene. CDR3 sequence (DNA): TGTGCCACCAGTGATTTCCAGGGGGGCTACACCTTC. Translating it yields CATSDFQGGYTF.

The chain uses TRBV11-2 and TRBJ2-5; TRBD2 is a possible D gene (5 bases). V lost 4 bases to trimming and J lost 5 bases, with 14 bases between them. CDR3 length: 14 amino acids. From germline, CDR1 is SGHAT and CDR2 FQNNGV. CDR3 DNA sequence: TGTGCCAGCAGCTGGGGTGCGGGTTTGGAGACCCAGTACTTC. Its protein product is CASSWGAGLETQYF.

The rearrangement links TRBV30 to TRBJ2-2; TRBD1 matches at 9 bases. This CDR3 contains 15 residues. The germline V gene encodes CDR1 GTSNPN and CDR2 SVGIG (reference sequence). V shed 1 base and J 1 base; nucleotides not matched to a gene: 1. The CDR3 DNA is TGTGCCTGGAGTGGGGGACAGGGGAACACCGGGGAGCTGTTTTTT. Translated: CAWSGGQGNTGELFF.